The 24 T cell receptor beta chains given below trace back to one sample, sequenced in a study of T cells after posttransplantation cyclophosphamide. The data were produced by immunoSEQ multiplex PCR, yet TCRdb's version contains in-frame clones alone and is incomplete. The sample lists around 9,000 clones, approximately 81% seen once, with roughly 23% in the top ten. Treatment was busulfan-fludarabine conditioning, a marrow graft, and cyclophosphamide on days +3 and +4. The sample consisted of PBMCs, taken after allogeneic stem cell transplant with posttransplant cyclophosphamide. These receptors all stem from a female patient in her 40s who received an allogeneic stem cell transplant from an unrelated donor, was CMV-positive, and had no GVHD. A subset of T cells may come from the graft donor.

The chain carries TRBV28 and TRBJ2-3; TRBD2 agrees at 8 bases. The CDR3 spans 18 residues. The germline gives CDR1 MDHEN, CDR2 SYDVKM. Losses at the gene ends were 4 bases for V and 3 bases for J; bases not matched to a gene: 15. CDR3 sequence (DNA): TGTGCCAGCAGTTCCCCCCCCCGGACGGGGGGGCCTACAGATACGCAGTATTTT. Amino acids: CASSSPPRTGGPTDTQYF.

The rearrangement links TRBV7-3 to TRBJ2-1; a possible D gene is TRBD1 (7 bases). Per the germline V gene, CDR1 is SGHTA and CDR2 is FQGTGA. The V end was cut by 6 bases, the J end by 4 bases, with 13 bases between. The CDR3 is 14 residues long. Here the CDR3 reads CASSLGGQYNEQFF. The CDR3 DNA sequence: TGTGCCAGCAGTTTGGGGGGACAGTACAATGAGCAGTTCTTC.

This chain uses TRBV19 with TRBJ2-5; D gene uncertain. The tail of the sequence fits TRBJ2-7 better, so the J call may be wrong. Germline lookup yields CDR1 LNHDA and CDR2 SQIVND (reference sequence). The CDR3 has 13 residues. CDR3 DNA: TGTGCCAGTAGTATCCAGGCTACCTACGAGCAGTACTTC. Translated: CASSIQATYEQYF.

The V gene is TRBV15, the J gene TRBJ1-3; D not certain. Germline V gene lookup returns CDR1 LNHNV and CDR2 YYDKDF (reference sequence). The V and J ends lost 4 bases and 2 bases respectively, with 9 bases between them. This CDR3 comprises 14 residues. The chain's CDR3 is CATSTGDPGNTIYF. The CDR3 coding sequence is TGTGCCACCAGCACAGGTGATCCTGGAAACACCATATATTTT.

V and J are TRBV7-2 and TRBJ2-1, with TRBD1 identical over 7 bases. With 5 bases clipped from V and 4 bases from J, the junction kept 2 bases outside the gene matches. The CDR3 is 13 amino acids. Germline lookup yields CDR1 SGHTA and CDR2 FQGNSA. The chain's CDR3 is CASSPGQYNEQFF. The CDR3 bases are TGTGCCAGCAGCCCGGGACAGTACAATGAGCAGTTCTTC. The full variable domain, with the rest looked up from reference TRBV7-2 and TRBJ2-1, is GAGVSQSPSNKVTEKGKDVELRCDPISGHTALYWYRQSLGQGLEFLIYFQGNSAPDKSGLPSDRFSAERTGGSVSTLTIQRTQQEDSAVYLCASSPGQYNEQFFGPGTRLTVL.

This clone has a single count. This chain links TRBV15 with TRBJ2-7; 8 positions agree with TRBD2. The J segment lost 3 bases and the V segment lost 0 bases, leaving 4 bases of the junction unmatched. The germline V gene has CDR1 LNHNV and CDR2 YYDKDF (reference sequence). This CDR3 has 15 amino acids. CDR3 nucleotides: TGTGCCACCAGCAGAGATCAAGCGGGGGTCTACGAGCAGTACTTC. Translation: CATSRDQAGVYEQYF. Complete variable domain (other parts from reference TRBV15 and TRBJ2-7): DAMVIQNPRYQVTQFGKPVTLSCSQTLNHNVMYWYQQKSSQAPKLLFHYYDKDFNNEADTPDNFQSRRPNTSFCFLDIRSPGLGDTAMYLCATSRDQAGVYEQYFGPGTRLTVT.

This chain connects TRBV11-1 to TRBJ2-1; 7 bases match TRBD1. Germline-derived CDR1 and CDR2 are SGHAT and FQDESV (reference sequence). There are 15 residues in the CDR3. The ends lost 2 bases at V and 4 bases at J; junction bases unmatched: 5. The CDR3, as DNA: TGTGCCAGCAGCTTAACGCAGGGGGAGTACAATGAGCAGTTCTTC. Its protein is CASSLTQGEYNEQFF.

The V gene is TRBV19, the J gene TRBJ1-5; possible D gene TRBD1, 6 bases. The CDR3 is 17 residues long. The V and J ends lost 2 bases and 0 bases respectively, with 14 bases between them. Germline CDR1 is LNHDA and CDR2 is SQIVND (reference sequence). CDR3 in DNA: TGTGCCAGTAGTATACGGGGAGGGGGGAATAGCAATCAGCCCCAGCATTTT. Translated, it gives CASSIRGGGNSNQPQHF. Based on the CDR3 plus reference TRBV19 and TRBJ1-5, the full variable domain is DGGITQSPKYLFRKEGQNVTLSCEQNLNHDAMYWYRQDPGQGLRLIYYSQIVNDFQKGDIAEGYSVSREKKESFPLTVTSAQKNPTAFYLCASSIRGGGNSNQPQHFGDGTRLSIL.

This chain links TRBV6-6 with TRBJ2-4; D might be TRBD1 (6 bases). CDR1 MNHNY and CDR2 SVGAGI come from the germline V gene (reference sequence). Trimming stripped 4 bases from V and 6 bases from J, with 16 bases between. The CDR3 has 15 amino acids. In DNA, the CDR3 is TGTGCCAGCAGTTCCCCCCAGGGGTCCCTAAACATTCAGTACTTC. Amino acid sequence: CASSSPQGSLNIQYF.

The V and J genes are TRBV10-3 and TRBJ2-3; D possibly corresponds to TRBD2 (6 bases). Trimming removed 2 bases at V and 0 bases at J, with 15 bases between. The germline V gene encodes CDR1 ENHRY and CDR2 SYGVKD. There are 17 residues in the CDR3. The CDR3 is CAISEPGGAASTDTQYF. CDR3 coding DNA: TGTGCCATCAGTGAGCCTGGCGGGGCCGCTAGCACAGATACGCAGTATTTT.

V is TRBV7-9 and J is TRBJ2-7; 8 nucleotides match TRBD1. This CDR3 has 14 amino acids. Germline CDR1 SEHNR, CDR2 FQNEAQ (reference sequence). J was trimmed by 6 bases and V by 5 bases; bases with no gene match: 9. The CDR3 protein is CASSRRQGSLEQYF. Here the CDR3 DNA reads TGTGCCAGCAGCCGCAGACAGGGGAGCCTCGAGCAGTACTTC.

The genes are TRBV6-5 and TRBJ2-3, with a tentative D call TRBD2 (6 bases). The germline V gene has CDR1 MNHEY and CDR2 SVGAGI. Trimming left V 2 bases short and J 0 bases short, with 12 bases between. The CDR3 sequence is 16 residues long. CDR3 in amino acids: CASSYGAGSSTDTQYF. DNA of the CDR3: TGTGCCAGCAGTTACGGTGCGGGAAGTAGCACAGATACGCAGTATTTT.

V usage is TRBV7-2 and J usage is TRBJ1-5, with D possibly being TRBD1 (5 bases). V dropped 0 bases and J dropped 0 bases, with 6 bases sitting between them. The CDR3 is 15 amino acids. From germline, CDR1 is SGHTA and CDR2 FQGNSA. The CDR3 is CASSLARVSNQPQHF. The CDR3 DNA is TGTGCCAGCAGCTTAGCCAGGGTTAGCAATCAGCCCCAGCATTTT.

This sequence joins TRBV6-1 and TRBJ2-4; 9 nucleotides line up with TRBD2. Germline CDR1 and CDR2: MNHNS and SASEGT. The CDR3 sequence is 16 residues long. V lost 2 bases, J lost 4 bases, and 6 bases stayed unmatched. The CDR3 nucleotides are TGTGCCAGCAGTGAATGGCGGGGGGGGGCGAAAAACATTCAGTACTTC. Its protein product is CASSEWRGGAKNIQYF.

V usage is TRBV7-2 and J usage is TRBJ2-1, with a tentative D call TRBD1 (6 bases). The germline V gene has CDR1 SGHTA and CDR2 FQGNSA. Trimming removed 3 bases at V and 12 bases at J, with 12 bases between. The CDR3 sequence is 12 residues long. The CDR3 nucleotides are TGTGCCAGCAGCTTCTCAGGGGTTGTGCAGTTCTTC. Translating gives CASSFSGVVQFF.

V usage is TRBV4-3 and J usage is TRBJ2-4, with 7 positions matching TRBD2. The trim removed 0 bases at V and 0 bases at J, leaving 14 bases unmatched. The germline V gene has CDR1 LGHNA and CDR2 YSLEER. The CDR3 sequence is 20 residues long. The CDR3 region is CASSQDLRAGITLAKNIQYF. CDR3 coding DNA: TGCGCCAGCAGCCAAGATCTACGAGCGGGGATTACCTTAGCCAAAAACATTCAGTACTTC.

This rearrangement joins TRBV27 to TRBJ1-4, with D possibly being TRBD1 (5 bases). There are 16 residues in the CDR3. Germline V CDR1 and CDR2: MNHEY, SMNVEV (reference sequence). V lost 0 bases, J lost 7 bases, and 15 bases lay in between. In DNA form, the CDR3 reads TGTGCCAGCAGTTTATCGACGGGGGGAGTTGCTGAAAAACTGTTTTTT. Translation gives CASSLSTGGVAEKLFF.

Concerning this clone: One end of the junction fails to match germline, which may point to a read error. Other nucleotide sequences from this sample produce the same CDR3. V and J are TRBV28 and TRBJ1-6, with TRBD1 as a possible D gene (5 bases). In germline, CDR1 is MDHEN, CDR2 SYDVKM. The CDR3 has 16 amino acids. CDR3 sequence (DNA): TGTGCCAGCAGTTACGACAGTTTCTCCTATAATTCCCCCCTCCACTTT. It specifies CASSYDSFSYNSPLHF.

V is TRBV7-2 and J is TRBJ1-2, with 7 nucleotides matching TRBD1. This CDR3 has 14 residues. V gave up 4 bases and J gave up 8 bases; unmatched junction bases: 10. Per germline, CDR1 SGHTA and CDR2 FQGNSA. The CDR3 is CASSSQSQGFGYTF. The CDR3 DNA sequence: TGTGCCAGCAGCTCCCAGTCACAGGGGTTCGGCTACACCTTC.

The rearrangement joins TRBV7-3 to TRBJ2-4; D might be TRBD2 (6 bases). The germline V and J ends were trimmed by 5 bases and 10 bases, with 21 bases remaining between them. This CDR3 has 15 amino acids. Germline values: CDR1 SGHTA, CDR2 FQGTGA. CDR3 in amino acids: CASSPTGDGFGIQYF. The CDR3 DNA reads TGTGCCAGCAGCCCCACGGGGGATGGGTTCGGGATTCAGTACTTC.

The rearrangement links TRBV6-1 to TRBJ2-1; 7 bases match TRBD2. J gave up 4 bases and V 4 bases, and 4 bases lay outside the gene matches. This CDR3 contains 14 residues. Per the germline V gene, CDR1 is MNHNS and CDR2 is SASEGT. CDR3 region: CASSVPAGYNEQFF. DNA of the CDR3: TGTGCCAGCAGTGTTCCAGCGGGGTACAATGAGCAGTTCTTC.

This clone showed up just a few times. The chain recombines TRBV5-5 with TRBJ1-1; maybe TRBD1 (5 bases). This CDR3 has 14 amino acids. Germline CDR1 reads SGHKS; CDR2 reads YYEKEE (reference sequence). Trimming removed 2 bases from V and 6 bases from J, with 14 bases in between. CDR3 sequence reads: CASSFARDPPEAFF. The CDR3 DNA reads TGTGCCAGCAGCTTCGCCAGGGATCCCCCTGAAGCTTTCTTT.

The chain recombines TRBV6-6 with TRBJ1-3, with D maybe TRBD1 (5 bases). The CDR3 is made up of 14 amino acids. Germline V CDR1 and CDR2: MNHNY, SVGAGI (reference sequence). V gave up 6 bases and J gave up 2 bases, with 11 bases separating them. DNA of the CDR3: TGTGCCAGCAGAACTCCGGACACTGGAAACACCATATATTTT. Amino acid sequence: CASRTPDTGNTIYF.

This chain uses TRBV6-5 with TRBJ1-2; the D gene is possibly TRBD1 (6 bases). V dropped 6 bases and J dropped 3 bases, with 17 bases sitting between them. Per the germline V gene, CDR1 is MNHEY and CDR2 is SVGAGI. The CDR3 extends over 15 amino acids. CDR3 sequence: CASSRLNRDYYGYTF. The CDR3 DNA sequence: TGTGCCAGCAGCCGCCTTAACAGGGATTACTATGGCTACACCTTC.